This entry lists 23 T cell receptor beta chains sequenced from one sample in a study of shared clonotypes between healthy human individuals. Repertoires were generated with immunoSEQ multiplex PCR, while TCRdb's copy carries only in-frame clones and drops some. The sample holds approximately 2,000,000 clones, around 90% seen once. The sample comprised naive CD4+ T cells from PBMCs. Subset meaning: CD45RA+ positively selected. The receptors derive from a man aged 18 to 35 in good health. Some clones in this sample may be carry-over from other donors' samples.

J is TRBJ2-3 and V is TRBV4-2; 10 nucleotides line up with TRBD2. Germline CDR1 is LGHNA and CDR2 is YNFKEQ. This CDR3 has 16 amino acids. V lost 4 bases to trimming and J lost 0 bases; unmatched junction nucleotides: 4. The CDR3 spells CASSRSGRGSTDTQYF. In DNA, the CDR3 is TGTGCCAGCAGCCGCAGCGGGAGGGGTAGCACAGATACGCAGTATTTT.

The CDR3 DNA is TGTGCCAGCAGCGCGCCAGGGACAGCCAACACTGAAGCTTTCTTT. Its translation is CASSAPGTANTEAFF. The V gene is TRBV28, the J gene TRBJ1-1; TRBD1 agrees at 7 bases. Germline assignment: CDR1 MDHEN and CDR2 SYDVKM. The CDR3 has 15 amino acids. V shed 6 bases and J 2 bases; nucleotides not matched to a gene: 9.

CDR3 in amino acids: CASSLGLAGTHEGQETQYF. The CDR3 DNA follows: TGCGCCAGCAGCTTGGGACTAGCGGGAACACACGAGGGCCAAGAGACCCAGTACTTC. This chain joins TRBV5-1 and TRBJ2-5; 11 bases agree with TRBD2. Trimming at V came to 0 bases and at J to 1 base, leaving 11 bases not matched to a gene. Germline CDR1 SGHRS, CDR2 YFSETQ. This CDR3 is built from 19 residues.

V usage is TRBV2 and J usage is TRBJ2-3; D is possibly TRBD1 (6 bases). V was cut by 8 bases and J by 6 bases, with 18 bases left in between. From germline, CDR1 is SNHLY and CDR2 FYNNEI. This CDR3 has 14 residues. The CDR3 DNA follows: TGTGCCAGCCGTGGGACATTCGTTTTGGATACGCAGTATTTT. Protein sequence: CASRGTFVLDTQYF.

V gene TRBV14 combines with J gene TRBJ2-7; 8 bases are a match to TRBD2. This CDR3 spans 14 amino acids. Germline CDR1 and CDR2: SGHDN and FVKESK. V shed 6 bases, J shed 0 bases, and the junction held 4 bases outside the gene matches. CDR3 coding DNA: TGTGCCAGCAGAAAGAGCGGGAGCTCCTACGAGCAGTACTTC. It yields the protein CASRKSGSSYEQYF. Looking up the rest from reference TRBV14 and TRBJ2-7 gives the full variable domain: EAGVTQFPSHSVIEKGQTVTLRCDPISGHDNLYWYRRVMGKEIKFLLHFVKESKQDESGMPNNRFLAERTGGTYSTLKVQPAELEDSGVYFCASRKSGSSYEQYFGPGTRLTVT.

This chain joins TRBV25-1 and TRBJ1-3; 8 bases agree with TRBD1. Germline loops: CDR1 MGHDK, CDR2 SYGVNS. V was pared by 3 bases and J by 2 bases, with 3 bases of the junction left unmatched. The CDR3 consists of 15 residues. CDR3 DNA: TGTGCCAGCAGTGACGACAGGGGCCCTGGAAACACCATATATTTT. Protein: CASSDDRGPGNTIYF.

About this clone: This sample includes further DNA sequences coding for the same CDR3. The chain links TRBV7-9 to TRBJ2-1; D remains ambiguous. Germline CDR1 is SEHNR and CDR2 is FQNEAQ (reference sequence). The CDR3 totals 16 residues. V dropped 1 base and J dropped 0 bases, with 10 bases sitting between them. Here the CDR3 DNA reads TGTGCCAGCAGCTTAGTGGGCGGAAGCTCCTACAATGAGCAGTTCTTC. Translation: CASSLVGGSSYNEQFF. Full variable domain (remainder filled in from reference TRBV7-9 and TRBJ2-1): DTGVSQNPRHKITKRGQNVTFRCDPISEHNRLYWYRQTLGQGPEFLTYFQNEAQLEKSRLLSDRFSAERPKGSFSTLEIQRTEQGDSAMYLCASSLVGGSSYNEQFFGPGTRLTVL.

A remark on this clone: Other DNA sequences within the sample encode an identical CDR3. This chain connects TRBV9 to TRBJ2-7, with 9 bases identical to TRBD2. The CDR3 contains 14 residues. The V gene's germline CDR1 is SGDLS and CDR2 YYNGEE. Trimming removed 4 bases from V and 2 bases from J; junction bases left unmatched: 4. CDR3 coding DNA: TGTGCCAGCAGCACGACTAGCGGTACCTACGAGCAGTACTTC. Its protein product is CASSTTSGTYEQYF.

The DNA of the CDR3 is TGTGCCAGCAGCTTAACTTCAGGGGGCCGGAGCACTGAAGCTTTCTTT. Protein product: CASSLTSGGRSTEAFF. The genes are TRBV7-9 and TRBJ1-1; TRBD1 matches at 8 bases. CDR3 size: 16 residues. Germline-derived CDR1 and CDR2 are SEHNR and FQNEAQ (reference sequence). V lost 2 bases and J lost 4; bases outside the gene matches: 9.

The V gene is TRBV10-3, the J gene TRBJ2-5; D not resolved. V lost 0 bases to trimming and J lost 1 base, with 12 bases between them. Germline V gene lookup returns CDR1 ENHRY and CDR2 SYGVKD. This CDR3 is 16 amino acids long. CDR3: CAISESWRTFQETQYF. The CDR3 DNA sequence: TGTGCCATCAGTGAGTCATGGCGGACCTTCCAAGAGACCCAGTACTTC.

The chain is built from TRBV6-5 and TRBJ2-4; 10 bases agree with TRBD1. The CDR3 has 14 amino acids. The V and J ends lost 6 bases and 10 bases, in that order; junction bases with no gene match: 9. Germline CDR1 MNHEY, CDR2 SVGAGI. The CDR3 sequence: CASSRDRGVAIQYF. The CDR3, as DNA: TGTGCCAGCAGCAGGGACAGGGGCGTCGCGATTCAGTACTTC.

The chain uses TRBV6-1 and TRBJ1-4; D perhaps matches TRBD1 (6 bases). The germline V gene has CDR1 MNHNS and CDR2 SASEGT. The CDR3 has 14 amino acids. The V and J ends lost 7 bases and 5 bases respectively, with 14 bases between them. This chain's CDR3 is CASTPGGWNEKLFF. In nucleotides, the CDR3 is TGTGCCAGCACGCCGGGGGGCTGGAATGAAAAACTGTTTTTT.

This chain links TRBV6-5 with TRBJ2-7, with TRBD2 identical over 7 bases. CDR3 length: 13 residues. With 3 bases clipped from V and 5 bases from J, the junction kept 4 bases outside the gene matches. Germline V CDR1 and CDR2: MNHEY, SVGAGI. The DNA of the CDR3 is TGTGCCAGCAGTTATCCGGGGAGGGACGAGCAGTACTTC. Translating gives CASSYPGRDEQYF.

A note on this clone: The sample contains more than one DNA sequence encoding this CDR3. This rearrangement joins TRBV29-1 to TRBJ2-5, with a possible D match to TRBD2 (6 bases). CDR1 is SQVTM and CDR2 is ANQGSEA in the germline V gene. The V and J ends lost 7 bases and 1 base respectively, with 10 bases between them. This CDR3 is 12 amino acids long. The CDR3 here is CSAKLAQETQYF. The CDR3 DNA follows: TGCAGCGCCAAACTAGCCCAAGAGACCCAGTACTTC.

V and J are TRBV18 and TRBJ2-7, with 13 bases aligning to TRBD2. The CDR3 contains 16 residues. V lost 3 bases to trimming and J lost 5 bases; unmatched junction nucleotides: 7. CDR1 and CDR2 (germline): KGHSH, LQKENI. The CDR3 sequence is CASSPPGLAGVNEQYF. DNA for the CDR3: TGTGCCAGCTCACCCCCCGGACTAGCGGGAGTGAACGAGCAGTACTTC.

This sequence joins TRBV18 and TRBJ1-2; 8 nucleotides match TRBD1. The CDR3 runs to 14 residues. Germline CDR1 is KGHSH and CDR2 is LQKENI. V was pared by 4 bases and J by 4 bases, with 5 bases of the junction left unmatched. The CDR3 loop reads CASSLDREAYGYTF. The CDR3, as DNA: TGTGCCAGCTCACTGGACAGGGAGGCCTATGGCTACACCTTC.

V usage is TRBV7-2 and J usage is TRBJ2-1, with TRBD1 as a possible D gene (5 bases). The V end lost 1 base, the J end lost 5 bases, and 9 bases lay between the germline ends. The germline V gene has CDR1 SGHTA and CDR2 FQGNSA. CDR3 length: 14 amino acids. The CDR3 nucleotides are TGTGCCAGCAGCTTAGGTACAGGAGACAATGAGCAGTTCTTC. It translates to CASSLGTGDNEQFF.

The chain joins TRBV5-4 to TRBJ1-2; D is possibly TRBD1 (5 bases). The CDR3 covers 15 residues. The germline V and J ends were trimmed by 0 bases and 3 bases, with 12 bases remaining between them. Germline lookup yields CDR1 SGHNT and CDR2 YYREEE (reference sequence). The CDR3 sequence: CASSLGQGPYYGYTF. CDR3 nucleotides: TGTGCCAGCAGCTTGGGGCAGGGCCCCTACTATGGCTACACCTTC.

The rearrangement joins TRBV7-8 to TRBJ2-3, with D hard to call. Trimming removed 5 bases at V and 2 bases at J, with 14 bases between. The CDR3 has 15 residues. Germline CDR1 reads SGHVS; CDR2 reads FQNEAQ. CDR3 region: CASSETHAPTDTQYF. DNA for the CDR3: TGTGCCAGCAGCGAGACACACGCTCCCACAGATACGCAGTATTTT.

The table lists this clone with a few counts. The rearrangement joins TRBV7-8 to TRBJ1-1; D ambiguous. Per germline, CDR1 SGHVS and CDR2 FQNEAQ. Trimming took off 1 base at V and 0 bases at J, with 9 bases between the two ends. The CDR3 spans 15 residues. The DNA of the CDR3 is TGTGCCAGCAGCTTAGGCGGCAGCTTGAACACTGAAGCTTTCTTT. Its protein product is CASSLGGSLNTEAFF.

The V and J genes are TRBV28 and TRBJ1-2, with TRBD1 matching 9 bases. CDR1 is MDHEN, CDR2 SYDVKM, per germline. The J segment lost 3 bases and the V segment lost 5 bases, leaving 4 bases of the junction unmatched. This CDR3 contains 14 residues. The CDR3 loop reads CASSERTGDYGYTF. The CDR3, as DNA: TGTGCCAGCAGTGAGAGGACAGGGGACTATGGCTACACCTTC.

The CDR3 nucleotides read TGTGCCAGCAGCTTAGAAGGCAGGAGATACTACGAGCAGTACTTC. Translating it yields CASSLEGRRYYEQYF. The rearrangement links TRBV7-2 to TRBJ2-7, with D unresolved. Trimming left V 1 base short and J 3 bases short, with 13 bases between. In germline, CDR1 is SGHTA, CDR2 FQGNSA. CDR3 size: 15 residues.

V usage is TRBV5-4 and J usage is TRBJ2-4; 12 positions agree with TRBD1. The length of the CDR3 is 15 residues. In germline, CDR1 is SGHNT, CDR2 YYREEE (reference sequence). J was trimmed by 7 bases and V by 4 bases; bases with no gene match: 6. Written as DNA, the CDR3 is TGTGCCAGCAGCCTCCGGGACAGGGGGCTTAACATTCAGTACTTC. Amino acid sequence: CASSLRDRGLNIQYF.